This T cell receptor (beta chain) stems from a study of graft-versus-host responses after intestinal transplantation. Across the study: Recipients were all induced with anti-thymocyte globulin, then given tacrolimus and steroids for around three years.

Study-wide results and caveats: Graft-donor T cell macrochimerism coincided with high graft-versus-host to host-versus-graft clonal ratios in allografts.

About this clone itself: The antigen is undetermined.

CDR1 and CDR2 from the germline V gene are SQVTM and ANQGSEA. The CDR3 loop spans 12 amino acids. V lost 3 bases to trimming and J lost 0 bases, with 5 bases between them. Here immunoSEQ multiplex PCR was the method, and the copy in TCRdb shows in-frame clones only, minus some. The sample contains approximately 130,000 clones, around 90% of which appear only once. The TCR comes from a human donor who received an intestinal transplant. The chain has TRBV29-1 and TRBJ1-1, with TRBD1 as a possible D gene (5 bases). The sample was unstimulated CD4+ T cells sorted from spleen or lymph node cells, taken before intestinal transplant. CDR3 residues: CSVEGLNTEAFF. CDR3 nucleotides: TGCAGCGTTGAGGGGCTGAACACTGAAGCTTTCTTT.